Shown below are 14 T cell receptor beta chains from a single sample sequenced in a study of T cell responses to AZD1222 COVID-19 vaccine. Only in-frame clones appear in the TCRdb table, and some are missing; sequencing was by immunoSEQ multiplex PCR. The sample includes about 120,000 clones, roughly 90% of them seen just once. Source: peripheral blood, taken on day 0 of AZD1222 vaccination. Receptors originate from an adult in good health.

This chain links TRBV21-1 with TRBJ2-2. TRBV21-1 corresponds to a pseudogene. The CDR3 totals 19 residues. This CDR3 reads CASSKGKEGGLANTGELFF. CDR3 sequence (DNA): TGTGCCAGCAGCAAAGGAAAGGAGGGGGGTCTAGCCAACACCGGGGAGCTGTTTTTT.

This clone was counted a single time. The chain is built from TRBV6-5 and TRBJ1-2; weak D call: TRBD1 (5 bases). This CDR3 region has 14 residues. CDR1 and CDR2 (germline): MNHEY, SVGAGI. V lost 5 bases to trimming and J lost 1 base, with 11 bases between them. CDR3 protein: CASSRGTVNYGYTF. For the CDR3, the DNA is TGTGCCAGCAGTCGGGGGACCGTTAACTATGGCTACACCTTC.

The rearrangement links TRBV4-1 to TRBJ1-1, with D hard to call. V was trimmed by 1 base and J by 0 bases, leaving 12 bases between them. Germline values: CDR1 MGHRA, CDR2 YSYEKL. The CDR3 runs 16 residues. DNA for the CDR3: TGCGCCAGCAGCCAAGGCGTTAGCACAATGAACACTGAAGCTTTCTTT. Protein product: CASSQGVSTMNTEAFF.

The chain uses TRBV5-1 and TRBJ2-1; TRBD1 matches at 8 bases. CDR1 and CDR2 (germline): SGHRS, YFSETQ. J lost 0 bases, V lost 5 bases, and 4 bases had no gene match. CDR3 length: 15 amino acids. In DNA, the CDR3 is TGCGCCAGCAGTAGGACAGGGAGCTCCTACAATGAGCAGTTCTTC. Translated, it gives CASSRTGSSYNEQFF.

The chain uses TRBV7-2 and TRBJ2-4; D may be TRBD1 (6 bases). The CDR3 runs to 14 residues. V dropped 1 base and J dropped 4 bases, with 8 bases sitting between them. CDR1 and CDR2 from the germline V gene are SGHTA and FQGNSA. The CDR3 sequence is CASSLGTVKNIQYF. The DNA for the CDR3 is TGTGCCAGCAGCTTAGGGACAGTAAAAAACATTCAGTACTTC.

The chain has TRBV7-3 and TRBJ1-1, with D perhaps TRBD1 (6 bases). V was pared by 4 bases and J by 3 bases, with 15 bases between. CDR3 length equals 15 residues. Looked up from germline, CDR1 is SGHTA and CDR2 is FQGTGA. The chain's CDR3 is CASSSGGGVYTEAFF. DNA for the CDR3: TGTGCCAGCAGCTCCGGAGGGGGAGTTTACACTGAAGCTTTCTTT.

This clone was found a few times. V usage is TRBV3-1 (or the pseudogene TRBV3-2) and J usage is TRBJ2-2; 11 bases fit TRBD2. CDR1 and CDR2 (germline): LGHDT, YNNKEL (reference sequence). CDR3 length: 16 amino acids. Trimming took 4 bases from V and 1 from J; bases not matched to a gene: 2. The CDR3 here is CASSLGLAENTGELFF. The DNA of the CDR3 is TGTGCCAGCAGCCTGGGACTAGCGGAGAACACCGGGGAGCTGTTTTTT.

In this sample, this clone turned up once. This sequence joins TRBV4-1 and TRBJ1-5; D perhaps matches TRBD1 (5 bases). The V and J ends lost 6 bases and 2 bases respectively, with 17 bases between them. CDR1 MGHRA and CDR2 YSYEKL come from the germline V gene. The CDR3 has 16 residues. CDR3 DNA: TGCGCCAGCAGTCCGTGGGCCGGGGCTGGCAATCAGCCCCAGCATTTT. Its translation is CASSPWAGAGNQPQHF.

The V gene is TRBV9, the J gene TRBJ2-6; no clear D. CDR1 is SGDLS, CDR2 YYNGEE, per germline. The CDR3 runs to 16 residues. Trimming took 0 bases from V and 0 from J, leaving 7 bases between them. Written as DNA, the CDR3 is TGTGCCAGCAGCGTAGCAGCAACCTCTGGGGCCAACGTCCTGACTTTC. It encodes CASSVAATSGANVLTF. Full variable domain (rest looked up from reference TRBV9 and TRBJ2-6): DSGVTQTPKHLITATGQRVTLRCSPRSGDLSVYWYQQSLDQGLQFLIQYYNGEERAKGNILERFSAQQFPDLHSELNLSSLELGDSALYFCASSVAATSGANVLTFGAGSRLTVL.

This sequence joins TRBV3-1 (or the pseudogene TRBV3-2) and TRBJ1-2; possible D gene TRBD1, 5 bases. Trimming shortened V by 1 base and J by 3 bases, and 12 bases separated the two germline ends. Germline loops: CDR1 LGHDT, CDR2 YNNKEL (reference sequence). The CDR3 totals 15 residues. CDR3 amino acids: CASSQGTRVDYGYTF. CDR3 nucleotide sequence: TGTGCCAGCAGCCAAGGGACCAGGGTTGACTATGGCTACACCTTC.

The rearrangement links TRBV5-4 to TRBJ2-1, with D tentatively TRBD1 or TRBD2 (5 bases each). Looked up from germline, CDR1 is SGHNT and CDR2 is YYREEE (reference sequence). The CDR3 sequence is 15 residues long. The V gene lost 0 bases and the J gene lost 6 bases, with 13 bases spanning the gap. The CDR3 DNA reads TGTGCCAGCAGCTTGGCGTTAGGGACGGCCAATGAGCAGTTCTTC. It is translated as CASSLALGTANEQFF.

The chain joins TRBV6-5 to TRBJ1-1, with no clear D. The germline V gene encodes CDR1 MNHEY and CDR2 SVGAGI. The CDR3 has 12 residues. V lost 6 bases and J lost 1, with 6 bases in between. The CDR3 bases are TGTGCCAGCAGGATAAAGAACACTGAAGCTTTCTTT. This translates into CASRIKNTEAFF.

This clone was seen a single time. The chain is built from TRBV5-1 and TRBJ1-2; D possibly corresponds to TRBD1 (5 bases). CDR1 is SGHRS and CDR2 is YFSETQ in the germline V gene. The ends were cut back, 3 bases at V and 5 bases at J, with 14 bases in the middle. CDR3 length: 14 residues. The CDR3 DNA follows: TGCGCCAGCAGCTCACCCGGGACGCTTTATGGCTACACCTTC. This codes for CASSSPGTLYGYTF.

The chain is built from TRBV7-8 and TRBJ2-3; unclear D gene. V dropped 5 bases and J dropped 1 base, with 16 bases sitting between them. This CDR3 has 16 residues. CDR1 is SGHVS, CDR2 FQNEAQ, per germline. This CDR3 reads CASSLRWSHGTDTQYF. CDR3 coding DNA: TGTGCCAGCAGCCTAAGATGGAGTCACGGCACAGATACGCAGTATTTT.